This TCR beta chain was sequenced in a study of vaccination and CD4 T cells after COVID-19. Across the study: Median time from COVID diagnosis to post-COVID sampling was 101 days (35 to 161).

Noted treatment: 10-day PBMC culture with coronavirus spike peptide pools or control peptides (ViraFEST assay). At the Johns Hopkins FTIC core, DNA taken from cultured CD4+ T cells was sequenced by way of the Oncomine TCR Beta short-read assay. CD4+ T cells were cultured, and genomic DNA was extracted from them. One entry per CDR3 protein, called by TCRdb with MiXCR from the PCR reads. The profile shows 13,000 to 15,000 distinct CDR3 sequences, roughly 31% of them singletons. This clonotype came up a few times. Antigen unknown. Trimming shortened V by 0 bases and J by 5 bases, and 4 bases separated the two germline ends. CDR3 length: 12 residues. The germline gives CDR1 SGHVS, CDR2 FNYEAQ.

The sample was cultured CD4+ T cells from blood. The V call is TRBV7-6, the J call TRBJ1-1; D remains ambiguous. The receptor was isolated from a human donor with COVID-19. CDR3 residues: CASSLAGTEAFF. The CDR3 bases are TGTGCCAGCAGCTTAGCGGGGACTGAAGCTTTCTTT.